This T cell receptor beta chain appears in the sequencing data of a study of blood T cell repertoires in COVID-19 (dated by TCRdb to 2019 to 2021). As for the study more broadly: Samples covering the acute and convalescent phases of COVID-19 were provided by collaborators in the United States, Italy and Spain. The prospective study material was composed of cDNA or gDNA derived from T cells, B-cell-depleted T cells, or PBMCs. Deeply sampled blood TCRbeta repertoires from subjects exposed to, actively infected with, or recovered from COVID-19 were included in the dataset. The repertoires were made available in a free public database intended to serve as a resource for research on the immune response to SARS-CoV-2. The samples were drawn from the first 160 participants of the ongoing ImmuneRACE study and from 1,254 subjects provided by 6 global collaborators. Nearly every sample came with metadata listing a de-identified subject ID, COVID-19 status, age in years and sex. Where available, HLA class I and class II types were taken from metadata supplied by the sample provider and were not determined by assay-based typing.

Participants in the prospective study were enrolled through a virtual design, were aged about 18 to 90 years, and lived in roughly 24 United States geographic areas. In the prospective study, participants were assigned to cohorts based on the clinical history participants reported in a screening survey and a study questionnaire. Exposed participants were defined as having been in contact with someone with a PCR-confirmed or clinician-diagnosed COVID-19 case within 2 weeks of study entry. Mobile phlebotomists in the prospective study collected whole blood, serum and a nasopharyngeal or oropharyngeal swab from every participant. Additional blood draws and questionnaires over an approximately 2-month period could optionally be provided by prospective study participants. Prospective study blood samples were shipped either frozen or at room temperature before DNA extraction. Study-wide findings and limitations: The amount of clinical and demographic metadata varied by source and participant and was provided uncurated.

TCRbeta CDR3 regions were amplified from genomic DNA using the immunoSEQ Assay, a bias-controlled multiplex PCR. The original methods were these. The number of nucleated cells in each sample was estimated from the amplification of reference gene primers within the assay. Sequence reads were collapsed and filtered to measure the absolute abundance of every unique TCRbeta CDR3 rearrangement. For each sample, productive Simpson clonality was calculated by taking the square root of Simpson's diversity index across productive rearrangements. As stored in TCRdb, this immuneACCESS dataset retains in-frame rearrangements with V and J assigned. A fraction of the clones does not appear; measured against another copy, unresolved V genes explain less than half of the discrepancy, and the remainder lacks a known reason. V and J calls and clone size come straight from that table; D and trimming were deduced from the DNA. For this sample there are 220,000 or so clones; roughly 89% appear just once. Around 16% of the sample is in the top ten clones.

The junction carries 7 bases between V and J, which are trimmed by 1 base and 2 bases respectively. CDR1 LGHNA and CDR2 YSLEER are derived from the germline V gene. The CDR3 spans 14 residues, from the cysteine through the phenylalanine. The CDR3 DNA has 42 bases and is translated from base 1. Worth noting for this clone: This receptor's antigen is unknown. Base-call qualities are not available, and no considerably larger clone is one nucleotide away. Other DNA sequences within the sample encode an identical CDR3.

Source material: PBMCs or T cells enriched from blood (not recorded which). This receptor was identified in a man aged 25-40 years who had been exposed to COVID-19. This receptor chain uses TRBV4-3 and TRBJ2-3; the D gene is not confidently resolved. CDR3 sequence: CASSQGGHTDTQYF. At the DNA level, the sequence is TGCGCCAGCAGCCAAGGTGGGCACACAGATACGCAGTATTTT.